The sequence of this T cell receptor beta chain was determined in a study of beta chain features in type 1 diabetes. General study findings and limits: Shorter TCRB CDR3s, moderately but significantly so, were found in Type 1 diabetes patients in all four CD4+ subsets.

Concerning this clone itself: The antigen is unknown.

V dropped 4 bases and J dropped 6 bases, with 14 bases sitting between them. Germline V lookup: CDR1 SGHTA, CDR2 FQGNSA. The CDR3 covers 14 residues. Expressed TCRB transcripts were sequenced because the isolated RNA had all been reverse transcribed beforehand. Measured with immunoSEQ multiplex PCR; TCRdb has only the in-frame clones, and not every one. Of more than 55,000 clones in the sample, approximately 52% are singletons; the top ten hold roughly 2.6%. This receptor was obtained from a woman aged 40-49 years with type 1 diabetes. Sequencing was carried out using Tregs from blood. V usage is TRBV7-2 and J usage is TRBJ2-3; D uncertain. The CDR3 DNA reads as TGTGCCAGCAGCTCCTTCTCACCCGCGGATACGCAGTATTTT. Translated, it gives CASSSFSPADTQYF.